This passage covers 12 T cell receptor beta chains from one sample sequenced in a study of cytomegalovirus exposure and HLA in healthy donors. PCR involved 60 Vbeta and 13 Jbeta primers. Measured with immunoSEQ multiplex PCR; TCRdb has only the in-frame clones, and not every one. The table lists around 150,000 clones, about 80% of them singletons. Sequenced sample: PBMCs. The receptors shown here come from a female donor in good health and CMV-seronegative.

This clone was detected once. This sequence joins TRBV19 and TRBJ2-1; TRBD2 is a possible D gene (6 bases). Germline V CDR1 and CDR2: LNHDA, SQIVND (reference sequence). This CDR3 has 13 amino acids. Deletions cut 4 bases from V and 9 bases from J, with 13 bases between. CDR3 protein: CASSTHPGGEQFF. CDR3 sequence (DNA): TGTGCCAGTAGTACTCACCCCGGGGGTGAGCAGTTCTTC.

V gene TRBV15 combines with J gene TRBJ1-1; D possibly corresponds to TRBD1 (5 bases). The V end was cut by 9 bases, the J end by 0 bases, with 14 bases between. In germline, CDR1 is LNHNV, CDR2 YYDKDF (reference sequence). The CDR3 loop spans 14 amino acids. CDR3 coding DNA: TGTGCCACAACAATGGGGGGGATGAACACTGAAGCTTTCTTT. Translating it yields CATTMGGMNTEAFF.

With regard to this clone: Other nucleotide sequences from this sample produce the same CDR3. This rearrangement joins TRBV5-1 to TRBJ2-1; 7 positions match TRBD1. CDR1 SGHRS and CDR2 YFSETQ come from the germline V gene. Germline trimming cut 4 bases from V and 6 bases from J; bases unmatched to any gene: 4. CDR3 size: 13 residues. The CDR3 protein is CASSPGQINEQFF. The DNA of the CDR3 is TGCGCCAGCAGCCCGGGACAGATCAATGAGCAGTTCTTC. Based on the CDR3 plus reference TRBV5-1 and TRBJ2-1, the full variable domain is KAGVTQTPRYLIKTRGQQVTLSCSPISGHRSVSWYQQTPGQGLQFLFEYFSETQRNKGNFPGRFSGRQFSNSRSEMNVSTLELGDSALYLCASSPGQINEQFFGPGTRLTVL.

This rearrangement joins TRBV7-2 to TRBJ1-1, with TRBD1 as a possible D gene (6 bases). This CDR3 comprises 15 residues. CDR1 and CDR2 from the germline V gene are SGHTA and FQGNSA. V lost 5 bases to trimming and J lost 6 bases, with 19 bases between them. The CDR3 loop is CASSPGRTVRPEAFF. CDR3 in DNA: TGTGCCAGCAGCCCGGGACGGACAGTCAGGCCTGAAGCTTTCTTT.

The V gene is TRBV19, the J gene TRBJ1-1; D is uncertain. The CDR3 is 13 amino acids. V lost 3 bases and J 8 bases, leaving 13 bases between the germline ends. Germline V gene data show CDR1 as LNHDA and CDR2 as SQIVND (reference sequence). In nucleotides, the CDR3 is TGTGCCAGTAGTATTCCCCTCTGGGAGGAAGCTTTCTTT. Residues: CASSIPLWEEAFF.

The rearrangement uses TRBV6-5 and TRBJ2-5; D gene uncertain. The J call is in doubt because the DNA end fits TRBJ2-7 better. CDR1 MNHEY and CDR2 SVGAGI come from the germline V gene. The CDR3 loop spans 14 amino acids. CDR3 amino acids: CASSYSRGSYEQYF. For the CDR3, the DNA is TGTGCCAGCAGTTACTCGAGAGGCTCCTACGAGCAGTACTTC.

The CDR3 coding sequence is TGTGCCTGGAGTGTGAGTCTCGGGATATATGGCTACACCTTC. It translates to CAWSVSLGIYGYTF. The J gene is TRBJ1-2, the V gene TRBV30; D gene unclear. V was shortened by 0 bases and J by 5 bases, with 13 bases between the two germline ends. Germline CDR1 GTSNPN, CDR2 SVGIG (reference sequence). The CDR3 sequence is 14 residues long. The full variable domain, in which reference TRBV30 and TRBJ1-2 provide the parts outside the CDR3, is SQTIHQWPATLVQPVGSPLSLECTVEGTSNPNLYWYRQAAGRGLQLLFYSVGIGQISSEVPQNLSASRPQDRQFILSSKKLLLSDSGFYLCAWSVSLGIYGYTFGSGTRLTVV.

This clone was counted between two and nine times. This chain connects TRBV6-6 to TRBJ1-1, with TRBD1 matching 8 bases. The CDR3 runs to 15 residues. The V and J ends lost 0 bases and 6 bases, in that order; junction bases with no gene match: 6. Germline V lookup: CDR1 MNHNY, CDR2 SVGAGI (reference sequence). CDR3 loop: CASSYSRQGAAEAFF. The CDR3 region has the DNA TGTGCCAGCAGTTACTCGCGGCAGGGGGCGGCTGAAGCTTTCTTT.

The rearrangement uses TRBV7-9 and TRBJ2-1; TRBD2 matches at 12 bases. The CDR3 loop spans 16 amino acids. J was trimmed by 1 base and V by 5 bases; bases with no gene match: 3. The germline CDR1 and CDR2 sequences are SEHNR and FQNEAQ (reference sequence). The CDR3 coding sequence is TGTGCCAGCAGCCTGACTAGCGGGGGTTCCTACAATGAGCAGTTCTTC. It yields the protein CASSLTSGGSYNEQFF.

The genes are TRBV30 and TRBJ2-7; 11 nucleotides match TRBD1. The germline V gene has CDR1 GTSNPN and CDR2 SVGIG (reference sequence). After removal of 3 bases from V and 7 bases from J, the junction contained 8 bases not matched to a gene. The CDR3 runs 14 residues. The CDR3 spells CAWSRGQGAREQYF. In DNA, the CDR3 is TGTGCCTGGAGCCGAGGACAGGGGGCTCGTGAGCAGTACTTC.

V usage is TRBV30 and J usage is TRBJ1-3; tentatively, D is TRBD1 (6 bases). The ends were cut back, 3 bases at V and 1 base at J, with 10 bases in the middle. The CDR3 is 14 amino acids. Looked up from germline, CDR1 is GTSNPN and CDR2 is SVGIG (reference sequence). In nucleotides, the CDR3 is TGTGCCTGGAGAGAAACAGGGTCTGGAAACACCATATATTTT. As protein: CAWRETGSGNTIYF.

This clone was counted only a few times. J is TRBJ2-2 and V is TRBV5-5, with 9 bases that match TRBD1. The CDR3 length is 16 residues. CDR1 is SGHKS, CDR2 YYEKEE, per germline (reference sequence). Trimming took 0 bases from V and 6 from J; bases not matched to a gene: 6. The chain's CDR3 is CASSLGSGTGPGELFF. The CDR3 nucleotides read TGTGCCAGCAGCTTGGGGTCGGGGACAGGGCCCGGGGAGCTGTTTTTT.